This TCR beta chain was sequenced during a study of blood T cell repertoires in COVID-19. Overall study context: Donors in the United States, Italy and Spain gave samples during acute or convalescent COVID-19. Sources were T cells, B-cell-depleted T cells, or PBMCs; the material itself was cDNA or gDNA.

The CDR3 is 15 residues long. The V gene lost 6 bases and the J gene lost 2 bases, with 13 bases spanning the gap. Per germline, CDR1 MNHEY and CDR2 SMNVEV (reference sequence). In the authors' workflow: Estimates of nucleated cell counts were drawn from the amplification of reference gene primers. Assay used: immunoSEQ multiplex PCR; TCRdb lists only in-frame clones, some missing. V and J calls and clone size are as listed in that table; D and trimming were resolved from the DNA. This table holds 150,000 or so clones, around 80% found once. Sequences were obtained from peripheral blood. This rearrangement joins TRBV27 to TRBJ2-2; D perhaps matches TRBD1 (6 bases). The clonotype originates from a woman between 65 and 79 years old with acute or convalescent COVID-19. CDR3 nucleotides: TGTGCCAGCAGGCCGTCGGACAGAAACACCGGGGAGCTGTTTTTT. Translated: CASRPSDRNTGELFF.